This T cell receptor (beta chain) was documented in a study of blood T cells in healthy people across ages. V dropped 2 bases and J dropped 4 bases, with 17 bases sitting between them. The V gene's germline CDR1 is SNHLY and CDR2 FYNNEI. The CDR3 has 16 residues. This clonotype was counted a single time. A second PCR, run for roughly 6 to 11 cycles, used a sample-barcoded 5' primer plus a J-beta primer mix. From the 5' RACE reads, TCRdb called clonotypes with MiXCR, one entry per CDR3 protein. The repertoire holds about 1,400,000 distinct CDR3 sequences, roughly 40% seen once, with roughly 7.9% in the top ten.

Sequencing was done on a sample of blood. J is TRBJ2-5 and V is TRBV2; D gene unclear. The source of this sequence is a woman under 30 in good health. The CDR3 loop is CASSERVAADGETQYF. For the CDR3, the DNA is TGTGCCAGCAGTGAAAGGGTGGCGGCGGACGGAGAGACCCAGTACTTC.